This T cell receptor (beta chain) derives from a study of blood T cell repertoires in COVID-19. For the study at large: From the United States, Italy and Spain came samples of acute and convalescent COVID-19. T cells, B-cell-depleted T cells, or PBMCs supplied cDNA or gDNA.

A note on this clone: Other DNA variants within this sample encode the same CDR3.

Germline trimming cut 3 bases from V and 4 bases from J; bases unmatched to any gene: 1. Germline V lookup: CDR1 LGHNA, CDR2 YSLEER. This CDR3 region has 13 residues. In the authors' workflow: For nucleated cells, counts were estimated from reference gene primer amplification. TCRdb's table, derived via immunoSEQ multiplex PCR, lists solely in-frame clones and lacks some. That table furnishes V, J and clone size, whereas the DNA furnished D and trimming. The repertoire holds about 70,000 clones, with approximately 90% as singletons. The rearrangement uses TRBV4-3 and TRBJ2-7, with 9 bases matching TRBD1. This receptor was taken from a man aged 50 to 59 with COVID-19, enrolled during active disease. Sequencing was performed on peripheral blood. The CDR3, as DNA: TGCGCCAGCAGCCAGGACAGGGGATACGAGCAGTACTTC. Amino acid sequence: CASSQDRGYEQYF.